Listed here is a single T cell receptor beta chain. The antigen remains undetermined. The data were taken from a study of OX40 agonist ivuxolimab in advanced cancers. V lost 7 bases and J lost 3, with 13 bases in between. Per the germline V gene, CDR1 is MNHEY and CDR2 is SVGAGI. The CDR3 extends over 14 amino acids. Whole-study findings and limits: The average count of expanded clones was higher among CD8+ T cells than among CD4+.

Assay used: immunoSEQ multiplex PCR; TCRdb lists only in-frame clones, some missing. The repertoire has about 28,000 clones, roughly 90% of them found once; the top ten carry about a quarter. Here the sequenced sample was CD4+ or CD8+ T cells sorted from blood, taken in a trial of the OX40 agonist ivuxolimab. This rearrangement joins TRBV6-5 to TRBJ1-3; D perhaps matches TRBD1 (5 bases). This sequence originates from an adult with an advanced solid tumor such as melanoma, head and neck, liver or kidney cancer. This CDR3 is CASKQGDGGNTIYF. The CDR3, as DNA: TGTGCCAGCAAGCAGGGAGACGGTGGAAACACCATATATTTT.